Reported below is one TCR beta chain. This CDR3 contains 15 residues. In germline, CDR1 is SGHTA, CDR2 FQGTGA. J lost 7 bases, V lost 0 bases, and 7 bases had no gene match. Primers: 60 Vbeta forward and 13 Jbeta reverse. Profiling relied on immunoSEQ multiplex PCR, and the TCRdb table lists in-frame clones only, not all of them. The sample has approximately 100,000 clones; 76% are singletons. The source of the sample is a study of cytomegalovirus exposure and HLA in healthy donors. Study-wide context: There were 350 to 400 genotyped donors. Of these, 75% to 85% fell in the genetic ancestry cluster associated with self-reported Caucasian donors.

This TCR came from a woman between 18 and 29 years old in good health and CMV-seropositive. Sequenced input: PBMCs. V usage is TRBV7-3 and J usage is TRBJ2-7, with 9 bases fitting TRBD2. The CDR3 nucleotides are TGTGCCAGCAGCTTAACCGGGACTAGCTCCAGGGAGCAGTACTTC. Protein: CASSLTGTSSREQYF.